This T cell receptor beta chain was documented in a study of Ad26.COV2.S vaccination and SARS-CoV-2 variants. As for the study in general: This donor came from the COV1001 trial of Ad26.COV2.S. Ad26.COV2.S was injected intramuscularly once or twice, 56 days apart.

Treatment here: approximately 18 received Ad26.COV2.S at low or high dose, single or two shots; a few received placebo; per-sample allocation not given. It was on day 63 after the first vaccine or placebo injection that samples were taken. At a Boston site, the person donating was an adult of 18-55 years. Points on this clone: Its target is not known.

Between the trimmed V and J ends, which lost 4 bases and 5 bases, there was a span of 20 bases. There are 16 residues in the CDR3. Germline V gene data show CDR1 as SGHTS and CDR2 as YDEGEE. Study results and limitations: Analytic work on TCR breadth and depth might have understated the full extent of total T cell responses.

Assay used: immunoSEQ multiplex PCR; TCRdb lists only in-frame clones, some missing. The sample consists of about 250,000 clones, around nine tenths of them appearing once. The sequence derives from a person aged 18 to 65 who received the Ad26.COV2.S COVID-19 vaccine or a placebo. The chain has TRBV5-8 and TRBJ2-3; D gene unclear. The sequencing here drew on peripheral blood, taken in a trial of Ad26.COV2.S vaccine versus placebo. This CDR3 is CASSERNRLDGDTQYF. The CDR3 DNA reads as TGTGCCAGCAGCGAGCGCAACCGGCTTGACGGAGATACGCAGTATTTT.